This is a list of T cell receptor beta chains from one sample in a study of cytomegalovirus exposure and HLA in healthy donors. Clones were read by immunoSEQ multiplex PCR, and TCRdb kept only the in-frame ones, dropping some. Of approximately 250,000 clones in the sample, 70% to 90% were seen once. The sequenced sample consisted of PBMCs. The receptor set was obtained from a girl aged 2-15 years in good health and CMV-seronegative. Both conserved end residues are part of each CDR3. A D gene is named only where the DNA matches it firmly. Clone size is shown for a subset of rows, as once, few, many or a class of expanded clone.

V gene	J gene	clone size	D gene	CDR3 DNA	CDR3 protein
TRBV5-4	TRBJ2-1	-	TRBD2	TGTGCCAGCAGCTTGGGGGGACTAGCGGGGGGCAATGAGCAGTTCTTC	CASSLGGLAGGNEQFF
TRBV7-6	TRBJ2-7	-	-	TGTGCCGGGGGTGTCGGGAGCTCCTACGAGCAGTACTTC	CAGGVGSSYEQYF
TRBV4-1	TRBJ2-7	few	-	TGCGCCAGCAGCCAAGCGTTGTCGAGCTACGAGCAGTACTTC	CASSQALSSYEQYF
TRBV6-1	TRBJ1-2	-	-	TGTGCCAGCACCGAAGCGGGGCGCGGCTACACCTTC	CASTEAGRGYTF
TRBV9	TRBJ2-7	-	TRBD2	TGTGCCAGCAGCGTAGGGTTGGGGACTAGCGGATACGAGCAGTACTTC	CASSVGLGTSGYEQYF
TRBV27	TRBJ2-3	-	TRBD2	TGTGCCAGCAGTCTGTGGGCGGGGGGTTCAGATACGCAGTATTTT	CASSLWAGGSDTQYF
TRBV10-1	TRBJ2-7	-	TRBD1	TGCGCCAGCTCCCCGGGACAGCCGCCCTACGAGCAGTACTTC	CASSPGQPPYEQYF
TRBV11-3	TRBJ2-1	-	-	TGTGCCAGCAGCTTTACAGGGTTGGGTGAGCAGTTCTTC	CASSFTGLGEQFF
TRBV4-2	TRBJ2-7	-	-	TGTGCCAGCAGCCAAGGCCCCGGACTGTACGAGCAGTACTTC	CASSQGPGLYEQYF
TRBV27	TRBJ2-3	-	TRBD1	TGTGCCAGCAGTTTATCGGAATGGACAGGGAGCACAGATACGCAGTATTTT	CASSLSEWTGSTDTQYF
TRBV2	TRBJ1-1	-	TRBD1	TGTGCCAGCAGGGAAGACTGGACAGGGAACACTGAAGCTTTCTTT	CASREDWTGNTEAFF